This T cell receptor beta chain was recovered during a study of cytomegalovirus exposure and HLA in healthy donors. As for the study in general: Earlier, 90 million to 140 million unique TCR beta sequences were recovered from around 180 million T cells by an analysis. For the roughly 400 genotyped donors, around 76% fell within the Caucasian-associated ancestry cluster.

The donors were healthy bone marrow donors. As regards this clone: Its antigen is as yet unknown.

In the PCR, 60 Vbeta and 13 Jbeta primers were used. The assay was immunoSEQ multiplex PCR, and TCRdb's table has in-frame clones only and misses some. The sample holds approximately 110,000 clones; 81% are singletons and the top ten take around 0.99%. Germline CDR1 GTSNPN, CDR2 SVGIG (reference sequence). V shed 0 bases and J 2 bases; nucleotides not matched to a gene: 8. The CDR3 has 16 residues. The study, taken as a whole, reports: An apparent linkage of common viral pathogens to several of the most significant clusters emerged in a later analysis.

This chain links TRBV30 with TRBJ2-3, with 7 bases identical to TRBD1. The sample was PBMCs. The clonotype was recovered from a woman younger than 45 in good health and CMV-seronegative. CDR3: CAWSVLTGTYTDTQYF. The CDR3, as DNA: TGTGCCTGGAGTGTGCTGACAGGGACCTACACAGATACGCAGTATTTT.